The subject of this entry is one T cell receptor beta chain. This record comes from a study of blood T cell repertoires in COVID-19. Study-level information: The study drew acute and convalescent COVID-19 samples from the United States, Italy and Spain. Sample material is recorded as cDNA or gDNA derived from T cells, B-cell-depleted T cells, or PBMCs.

The CDR3 totals 12 residues. The V end was cut by 5 bases, the J end by 4 bases, with 8 bases between. CDR1 and CDR2 (germline): SEHNR, FQNEAQ (reference sequence). The table came from immunoSEQ multiplex PCR; TCRdb's copy has only in-frame clones and leaves some out. The top ten clones hold roughly 21% of a sample with 110,000 or so clones, around 76% of them seen once. The TCR sequence derives from a woman in her sixties or seventies with acute or convalescent COVID-19. Sequenced material: peripheral blood. V usage is TRBV7-9 and J usage is TRBJ1-1; D is ambiguous. CDR3 DNA: TGTGCCAGCAGCAGGACTGGCACTGAAGCTTTCTTT. Translated, it gives CASSRTGTEAFF.